A selection of T cell receptor beta chains follows, all from one sample in a study of regulatory T cells in long-lasting Graves disease. TCRdb processed the multiplex PCR reads anew with MiXCR; each CDR3 protein has one entry. The sample records 400,000 to 500,000 distinct CDR3 sequences, about a sixth being singletons. These data were also reused for a study on T cells in Graves' hyperthyroidism and ophthalmopathy.

The sequences come from peripheral blood mononuclear cells (PBMCs), collected at new diagnosis, from a patient treated with antithyroid drugs. The source of these receptors is a woman aged 18-29 years with Graves disease. The CDR3 runs from the conserved cysteine through the conserved F or W. D genes are given only for firm matches. Clone sizes are given selectively: once, few, many, or a class where the clone is expanded.

abundance: few
d_gene: NA
v_gene: TRBV24-1
j_gene: TRBJ2-2
CDR3nt: TGTGCCACCAATTCGGGGTTCGGGGAGCTGTTTTTT
CDR3aa: CATNSGFGELFF

abundance: NA
d_gene: TRBD2
v_gene: TRBV27
j_gene: TRBJ2-5
CDR3nt: TGTGCCAGCAGTCCCGTATGGTTAGCGGGAGCCTGGAGGACCCAGTACTTC
CDR3aa: CASSPVWLAGAWRTQYF

abundance: NA
d_gene: NA
v_gene: TRBV28
j_gene: TRBJ2-1
CDR3nt: TGTGCCAGCAGTTTGGCGGTGGGTAAGCAGTTCTTC
CDR3aa: CASSLAVGKQFF

abundance: many
d_gene: TRBD2
v_gene: TRBV28
j_gene: TRBJ2-3
CDR3nt: TGTGCCAGCAGTTTATATATCGCTAGCGGGAGAACCGCGGATACGCAGTATTTT
CDR3aa: CASSLYIASGRTADTQYF

abundance: NA
d_gene: TRBD1
v_gene: TRBV12-3/TRBV12-4
j_gene: TRBJ1-2
CDR3nt: TGTGCCAGCAGCTGGGACAGCGCCTATGGCTACACCTTC
CDR3aa: CASSWDSAYGYTF

abundance: many
d_gene: TRBD2
v_gene: TRBV6-2/TRBV6-3
j_gene: TRBJ2-7
CDR3nt: TGTGCCAGCAGCCCCAACCGACTAGCGGGAGTTTACGAGCAGTACTTC
CDR3aa: CASSPNRLAGVYEQYF

abundance: many
d_gene: TRBD2
v_gene: TRBV7-2
j_gene: TRBJ2-7
CDR3nt: TGTGCCAGCAGCTGGGACTACCTGCCCTACGAGCAGTACTTC
CDR3aa: CASSWDYLPYEQYF

abundance: many
d_gene: NA
v_gene: TRBV11-2
j_gene: TRBJ1-5
CDR3nt: TGTGCCAGCAGCCTTGACAGGAATAGCAATCAGCCCCAGCATTTT
CDR3aa: CASSLDRNSNQPQHF

abundance: NA
d_gene: NA
v_gene: TRBV24-1
j_gene: TRBJ2-1
CDR3nt: TGTGCCACCAGTGACCCCAGGGGAACGTCTGAGCAGTTCTTC
CDR3aa: CATSDPRGTSEQFF

abundance: few
d_gene: NA
v_gene: TRBV3-1
j_gene: TRBJ1-1
CDR3nt: TGTGCCAGCAGCCTAAGATCAGGGGTTGGGACTGAAGCTTTCTTT
CDR3aa: CASSLRSGVGTEAFF

abundance: many
d_gene: NA
v_gene: TRBV4-3
j_gene: TRBJ2-4
CDR3nt: TGCGCCAGCAGCCAGTCGGTCGGCAAAAACATTCAGTACTTC
CDR3aa: CASSQSVGKNIQYF

abundance: few
d_gene: NA
v_gene: TRBV4-3
j_gene: TRBJ2-1
CDR3nt: TGCGCCAGCAGCCAAGTCGATAGAGATCACAATGAGCAGTTCTTC
CDR3aa: CASSQVDRDHNEQFF

abundance: NA
d_gene: NA
v_gene: TRBV25-1
j_gene: TRBJ2-1
CDR3nt: TGTGCCAGCAGTCCACTTGGACTCCCGGAGGAGCAGTTCTTC
CDR3aa: CASSPLGLPEEQFF

abundance: many
d_gene: NA
v_gene: TRBV28
j_gene: TRBJ2-1
CDR3nt: TGTGCCAGCAGTCCCAGTTTTGGGTTGGATGAGCAGTTCTTC
CDR3aa: CASSPSFGLDEQFF

abundance: many
d_gene: NA
v_gene: TRBV20-1
j_gene: TRBJ2-1
CDR3nt: TGCAGTGCTAGAGGACGGATTACTGGCGGGTTACCGCAGTTCTTC
CDR3aa: CSARGRITGGLPQFF

abundance: NA
d_gene: NA
v_gene: TRBV10-3
j_gene: TRBJ1-1
CDR3nt: TGTGCCATCAGTGAGTCATCAGGGACCACTGAAGCTTTCTTT
CDR3aa: CAISESSGTTEAFF

abundance: many
d_gene: TRBD2
v_gene: TRBV28
j_gene: TRBJ2-7
CDR3nt: TGTGCCAGCCAGTTTTTGCGGGAGGGTGGGGAGCAGTACTTC
CDR3aa: CASQFLREGGEQYF

abundance: many
d_gene: NA
v_gene: TRBV12-3/TRBV12-4
j_gene: TRBJ1-5
CDR3nt: TGTGCCAGCAGTCTAAACAGGGTTCAGCCCCAGCATTTT
CDR3aa: CASSLNRVQPQHF

abundance: NA
d_gene: NA
v_gene: TRBV5-1
j_gene: TRBJ1-1
CDR3nt: TGCGCCAGCAGCCCGGGGGATTACACTGAAGCTTTCTTT
CDR3aa: CASSPGDYTEAFF

abundance: many
d_gene: TRBD1
v_gene: TRBV15
j_gene: TRBJ2-3
CDR3nt: TGTGCCACCAGCAGGATCCCAGGGACAGGGAGCACAGATACGCAGTATTTT
CDR3aa: CATSRIPGTGSTDTQYF

abundance: many
d_gene: NA
v_gene: TRBV29-1
j_gene: TRBJ2-3
CDR3nt: TGCAGCGTTGGGTGGCGTCTCCAAACAGATACGCAGTATTTT
CDR3aa: CSVGWRLQTDTQYF

abundance: NA
d_gene: NA
v_gene: TRBV19
j_gene: TRBJ2-7
CDR3nt: TGTGCCAGTAGTTCCTCTGGGACGGCTCTAGCCGAGCAGTACTTC
CDR3aa: CASSSSGTALAEQYF

abundance: many
d_gene: NA
v_gene: TRBV12-3/TRBV12-4
j_gene: TRBJ2-1
CDR3nt: TGTGCCAGCGGCGGGTCGGGCTCCTACAATGAGCAGTTCTTC
CDR3aa: CASGGSGSYNEQFF

abundance: many
d_gene: NA
v_gene: TRBV27
j_gene: TRBJ2-7
CDR3nt: TGTGCCAGCAGTTTTGGAGGCTTTGGGTACGAGCAGTACTTC
CDR3aa: CASSFGGFGYEQYF

abundance: NA
d_gene: NA
v_gene: TRBV6-2/TRBV6-3
j_gene: TRBJ1-5
CDR3nt: TGTGCCAGCAGTTATTGGGTGGGTAGGAGTGGCAATCAGCCCCAGCATTTT
CDR3aa: CASSYWVGRSGNQPQHF

abundance: many
d_gene: NA
v_gene: TRBV12-3/TRBV12-4
j_gene: TRBJ2-5
CDR3nt: TGTGCCAGCAGTTTATCGGAGGGACAAGAGACCCAGTACTTC
CDR3aa: CASSLSEGQETQYF